Listed below are T cell receptor beta chains from one sample, sequenced in a study of blood T cells in healthy people across ages. MiXCR, applied by TCRdb to the 5' RACE reads, yields one record per CDR3 protein. The sample contains 1.5 million to 2 million distinct CDR3 sequences, about 28% of which appear only once. Sequencing was carried out using blood. These receptors came from a woman under 40 in good health. Both conserved end residues are part of each CDR3. D genes are given only for firm matches. Size values are once, few and many counts, or a class for expanded clones, and some rows have none.

j_gene,v_gene,abundance,d_gene,CDR3nt,CDR3aa
TRBJ1-5,TRBV13,.,.,TGTGCCAGCAGCCAGAAGGGATGGGGCAATCAGCCCCAGCATTTT,CASSQKGWGNQPQHF
TRBJ1-2,TRBV4-1,few,.,TGCGCCAGCAACCAACCAGGGAAAGGCGGCTACACCTTC,CASNQPGKGGYTF
TRBJ2-5,TRBV15,many,TRBD1,TGTGCCACCAGCAGAGTTGAGGGGGCTTGGGGAGAGACCCAGTACTTC,CATSRVEGAWGETQYF
TRBJ2-4,TRBV6-2/TRBV6-3,few,TRBD1,TGTGCCAGCAGTTGGGGGACAGGACAAAACATTCAGTACTTC,CASSWGTGQNIQYF
TRBJ1-1,TRBV5-1,few,.,TGCGCCAGCAGCTTGGGGAGCGTGAACACTGAAGCTTTCTTT,CASSLGSVNTEAFF
TRBJ2-7,TRBV11-2,.,.,TGTGCCAGCAGCCAGGCGAGGATGCGTAGCGAGCAGTACTTC,CASSQARMRSEQYF
TRBJ2-1,TRBV5-1,few,TRBD2,TGCGCCAGCAGCTTTTCAAAGACCGGGACTACCTACAATGAGCAGTTCTTC,CASSFSKTGTTYNEQFF
TRBJ2-7,TRBV29-1,once,TRBD2,TGCAGCGTTGAATTACTAGCGGGGGCCTACAATGAGCAGTACTTC,CSVELLAGAYNEQYF
TRBJ1-4,TRBV9,.,.,TGTGCCAGTAGCGTAGGGGCAGGGAGGTTCACTAATGAAAAACTGTTTTTT,CASSVGAGRFTNEKLFF
TRBJ1-4,TRBV20-1,few,.,TGCAGTGCTAGAGAAAGGGGCTCCGGTGAAAAACTGTTTTTT,CSARERGSGEKLFF
TRBJ2-1,TRBV12-3/TRBV12-4,few,TRBD1,TGTGCCAGCAGACGGGACAGGCCTTACAATGAGCAGTTCTTC,CASRRDRPYNEQFF
TRBJ2-5,TRBV12-3/TRBV12-4,many,.,TGTGCCAGCAGTCCGACCCCTTACCTCACAGAGACCCAGTACTTC,CASSPTPYLTETQYF
TRBJ2-3,TRBV12-3/TRBV12-4,.,TRBD1,TGTGCCAGCAGTCTCCGACAGGGGAACACAGATACGCAGTATTTT,CASSLRQGNTDTQYF
TRBJ2-7,TRBV28,.,.,TGTGCCAGCAGTGTCTACCGGGGCCTCTACGAGCAGTACTTC,CASSVYRGLYEQYF
TRBJ1-1,TRBV5-1,few,.,TGCGCCAGCAGCTTGGAAGGGGTCGCTTTCTTT,CASSLEGVAFF
TRBJ1-3,TRBV9,.,.,TGTGCCAGCAGCCAAGTAGGGAGGGAAAACACCATATATTTT,CASSQVGRENTIYF
TRBJ2-1,TRBV2,.,.,TGTGCCAGCAGTGAAGCGCCGGAGTCCTACAATGAGCAGTTCTTC,CASSEAPESYNEQFF
TRBJ2-7,TRBV12-3/TRBV12-4,.,.,TGTGCCAGCACCACGGAAGGGTACCACGAGCAGTACTTC,CASTTEGYHEQYF
TRBJ1-1,TRBV9,.,TRBD1,TGTGCCAGCAGCGTAGACCAGGGGGCCCACACTGAAGCTTTCTTT,CASSVDQGAHTEAFF
TRBJ1-2,TRBV12-3/TRBV12-4,.,TRBD1,TGTGCCAGCAGCCCAACCGGGACAGGGATTCGGTACACCTTC,CASSPTGTGIRYTF
TRBJ2-6,TRBV7-7,few,TRBD1,TGTGCCAGCAGCAGCACAGGGGGGTCCCCCCTGACTTTC,CASSSTGGSPLTF
TRBJ2-5,TRBV5-1,many,TRBD2,TGCGCCAGCAGCTTTAGGGGACTAGAGGAAGAGACCCAGTACTTC,CASSFRGLEEETQYF
TRBJ1-5,TRBV12-3/TRBV12-4,.,.,TGTGCCAGCAGCAAAGGCAAAGGGTACAATCAGCCCCAGCATTTT,CASSKGKGYNQPQHF
TRBJ2-3,TRBV27,.,TRBD2,TGTGCCAGCAGCACCTTGGTAGCGGGACCTCCTAGCACAGGTACGCAGTATTTT,CASSTLVAGPPSTGTQYF
TRBJ2-2,TRBV12-3/TRBV12-4,.,TRBD2,TGTGCCAGCAGTTTAGTAGCGGGAGTAACCGGGGAGCTGTTTTTT,CASSLVAGVTGELFF
TRBJ2-5,TRBV15,.,.,TGTGCCACCAGCAGAGAAAGGGTACCAGAGACCCAGTACTTC,CATSRERVPETQYF
TRBJ1-1,TRBV6-5,.,.,TGTGCCGGCAAAGGGCAGAGACCGAACACTGAAGCTTTCTTT,CAGKGQRPNTEAFF
TRBJ2-5,TRBV11-2,.,.,TGTGCCAGCAGCTTAGGAACTAGCCTACAAGAGACCCAGTACTTC,CASSLGTSLQETQYF
TRBJ1-2,TRBV12-3/TRBV12-4,.,.,TGTGCCAGCAGGTTAATAGACGGCTACACCTTC,CASRLIDGYTF
TRBJ2-7,TRBV7-9,.,TRBD1,TGTGCCACCCACGAGGGACAGGGGGGGTACGAGCAGTACTTC,CATHEGQGGYEQYF
TRBJ2-3,TRBV20-1,.,.,TGCAGTGCTAGAGATGAGCTGGCGCAGTATTTT,CSARDELAQYF
TRBJ1-1,TRBV20-1,.,.,TGCAGTGCTAAGGTCGAACAAAACACTGAAGCTTTCTTT,CSAKVEQNTEAFF
TRBJ2-3,TRBV5-1,.,.,TGCGCCAGCACCCCTCAACAAGGAATGCAGTATTTT,CASTPQQGMQYF
TRBJ2-1,TRBV28,many,.,TGTGCCAGCAGCCGGGGATCTCGTTACAATGAGCAGTTCTTC,CASSRGSRYNEQFF
TRBJ1-1,TRBV7-9,few,.,TGTGCCAGCAGCCCACCCGAAGGGACTGAAGCTTTCTTT,CASSPPEGTEAFF
TRBJ2-7,TRBV20-1,.,TRBD2,TGCAGTGCTAGAGATCCGGCGGCGGGAGACTACGAGCAGTACTTC,CSARDPAAGDYEQYF
TRBJ2-6,TRBV27,few,.,TGTGCCAGCAGACCTAACATCCGGGGGTCTGGGGCCAACGTCCTGACTTTC,CASRPNIRGSGANVLTF
TRBJ2-3,TRBV5-5,.,.,TGTGCCAGCAGCCTCAACGTGGGAGCCGCAGATACGCAGTATTTT,CASSLNVGAADTQYF
TRBJ2-1,TRBV12-3/TRBV12-4,many,.,TGTGCCAGCAGCCGTAACAATAATGAGCAGTTCTTC,CASSRNNNEQFF
TRBJ2-1,TRBV5-4,few,.,TGTGCCAGCAGCGTATTCAGGGGATTCGGGCCCTACAATGAGCAGTTCTTC,CASSVFRGFGPYNEQFF
TRBJ1-1,TRBV3-1,.,.,TGTGCCAGCAGCTCCGGGGCAGGGAAAGCTTTCTTT,CASSSGAGKAFF
TRBJ2-1,TRBV24-1,.,.,TGTGCCACCAGTGATCCGAACAGGGCAAATGAGCAGTTCTTC,CATSDPNRANEQFF
TRBJ1-4,TRBV14,few,.,TGTGCCAGCAGCCAAGACGGGTCAACTAATGAAAAACTGTTTTTT,CASSQDGSTNEKLFF
TRBJ2-7,TRBV7-6,.,TRBD2,TGTGCCAGCAGCCCAGATCTTACTAGCGGGACGATATACAATGAGCAGTACTTC,CASSPDLTSGTIYNEQYF
TRBJ2-7,TRBV9,.,TRBD2,TGTGCCAGCAGCGGACGCCGGGGACTAGCGGAGGACAATGAGCAGTACTTC,CASSGRRGLAEDNEQYF
TRBJ1-6,TRBV20-1,.,.,TGCAGTGCTAAGGCAACAGGGACGGAGAATTCACCCCTCCACTTT,CSAKATGTENSPLHF
TRBJ2-7,TRBV6-5,many,.,TGTGCCAGCAGTAGCTGGGACGGCCCCTACGAGCAGTACTTC,CASSSWDGPYEQYF
TRBJ2-5,TRBV7-2,.,.,TGTGCCAGCAGCCGTACACAAGAGGCCCAGTACTTC,CASSRTQEAQYF
TRBJ2-7,TRBV3-1,.,.,TGTGCCAGCAGCCCAGAAGAGTGGGGTTCCTACGAGCAGTACTTC,CASSPEEWGSYEQYF
TRBJ2-1,TRBV20-1,few,.,.,CSARVAAGANNERFF